This entry lists 20 T cell receptor beta chains sequenced from one sample in a study of Ad26.COV2.S vaccination and SARS-CoV-2 variants listed by TCRdb under 2021. The library was generated by the immunoSEQ multiplex PCR assay. As stored in TCRdb, this immuneACCESS dataset retains in-frame rearrangements with V and J assigned. A fraction of the clones does not appear; measured against another copy, unresolved V genes explain less than half of the discrepancy, and the remainder lacks a known reason. The sample profile shows 97,000 or so clones; 80% of them were found once. The biggest ten clones account for approximately 15% of the sample. Explained via the paper, the time point label denotes: individuals recovered from natural SARS-CoV-2 infection. The sequences come from peripheral blood, collected after recovery from COVID-19. The receptors here all came from a human donor who had recovered from COVID-19.

The chain uses TRBV5-1 and TRBJ2-7; D is undetermined. V lost 4 bases and J lost 7, with 15 bases in between. Germline CDR1 reads SGHRS; CDR2 reads YFSETQ. The CDR3 has 13 residues. The CDR3 loop is CASSLGVMGEQYF. The CDR3 coding sequence is TGCGCCAGCAGCCTTGGCGTAATGGGGGAGCAGTACTTC.

V gene TRBV6-5 combines with J gene TRBJ2-7; 7 bases map to TRBD1. This CDR3 is built from 15 residues. CDR1 and CDR2 from the germline V gene are MNHEY and SVGAGI. The J segment lost 2 bases and the V segment lost 6 bases, leaving 10 bases of the junction unmatched. The CDR3 is CASSRYPGQTYEQYF. In DNA form, the CDR3 reads TGTGCCAGCAGCCGCTACCCGGGACAGACCTACGAGCAGTACTTC.

Remarks on this clone: The limits of the CDR3 on the DNA are not certain, so only TCRdb's listed CDR3 is given. This chain links TRBV28 with TRBJ1-1; the D call TRBD1 from the table was never checked on the DNA. Germline values: CDR1 MDHEN, CDR2 SYDVKM. With termini counted, the CDR3 has 14 amino acids. The chain's CDR3 is CASSSSTGDTEAFF.

The V and J genes are TRBV11-2 and TRBJ1-1, with unresolved D. Per germline, CDR1 SGHAT and CDR2 FQNNGV. This CDR3 is 13 amino acids long. V dropped 3 bases and J dropped 3 bases, with 8 bases sitting between them. The CDR3 region is CASSFRADTEAFF. CDR3 DNA: TGTGCCAGCAGCTTCAGAGCAGACACTGAAGCTTTCTTT.

The chain is built from TRBV30 and TRBJ2-1, with D uncertain. CDR3 length equals 13 residues. Germline CDR1 is GTSNPN and CDR2 is SVGIG (reference sequence). The V end was cut by 1 base, the J end by 9 bases, with 13 bases between. In nucleotides, the CDR3 is TGTGCCTGGAGTGAACAGAAGATGGGTGAGCAGTTCTTC. This codes for CAWSEQKMGEQFF.

The V gene is TRBV19, the J gene TRBJ2-7, with D perhaps TRBD1 (6 bases). V was clipped by 3 bases and J by 3 bases, with 15 bases between them. Germline assignment: CDR1 LNHDA and CDR2 SQIVND (reference sequence). The CDR3 contains 15 residues. The CDR3 sequence: CASSMFAGEYYEQYF. In nucleotides, the CDR3 is TGTGCCAGTAGTATGTTTGCAGGGGAATACTACGAGCAGTACTTC.

The genes are TRBV28 and TRBJ1-1; D gene uncertain. The CDR3 length is 13 residues. Deletions cut 4 bases from V and 0 bases from J, with 6 bases between. The V gene's germline CDR1 is MDHEN and CDR2 SYDVKM. The chain's CDR3 is CASSSSMNTEAFF. The DNA for the CDR3 is TGTGCCAGCAGTTCATCCATGAACACTGAAGCTTTCTTT.

The CDR3 coding sequence is TGTGCCAGCAGCGTAACAGGGGTGAATGAAAAACTGTTTTTT. This encodes CASSVTGVNEKLFF. This rearrangement joins TRBV9 to TRBJ1-4, with 7 bases matching TRBD1. CDR1 and CDR2 from the germline V gene are SGDLS and YYNGEE. This CDR3 has 14 residues. The ends lost 1 base at V and 5 bases at J; junction bases unmatched: 2.

This clone was recorded only once. The rearrangement uses TRBV3-1 (or the pseudogene TRBV3-2) and TRBJ2-5; 9 positions match TRBD2. Germline lookup yields CDR1 LGHDT and CDR2 YNNKEL (reference sequence). CDR3 length: 15 residues. V gave up 5 bases and J gave up 4 bases; unmatched junction bases: 8. The CDR3 here is CASSDPSGAGETQYF. CDR3 DNA: TGTGCCAGCAGCGACCCTAGCGGGGCGGGAGAGACCCAGTACTTC.

The rearrangement links TRBV6-5 to TRBJ2-7; the D call may be TRBD1 or TRBD2 (6 bases each). V was clipped by 6 bases and J by 6 bases, with 15 bases between them. The CDR3 contains 13 residues. Germline CDR1 MNHEY, CDR2 SVGAGI. CDR3 in DNA: TGTGCCAGCAGGCGGTCTGAGGGGGGCGAGCAGTACTTC. Protein sequence: CASRRSEGGEQYF.

V usage is TRBV5-4 and J usage is TRBJ2-1; D not certain. The CDR3 length is 13 residues. Trimming removed 3 bases from V and 5 bases from J, with 9 bases in between. The germline gives CDR1 SGHNT, CDR2 YYREEE (reference sequence). The CDR3 DNA reads TGTGCCAGCAGCTATGAGATACACAATGAGCAGTTCTTC. Translated: CASSYEIHNEQFF.

The rearrangement joins TRBV3-1 (or the pseudogene TRBV3-2) to TRBJ1-6, with D perhaps TRBD1 (6 bases). Germline V gene sequence: CDR1 LGHDT, CDR2 YNNKEL (reference sequence). Trimming pared 6 bases from V and 10 bases from J, leaving 16 bases between. The CDR3 loop spans 14 amino acids. Written as DNA, the CDR3 is TGTGCCAGCAGGCTACAGGGTTCCTCCTCACCCCTCCACTTT. Its translation: CASRLQGSSSPLHF.

V gene TRBV4-2 combines with J gene TRBJ2-6; D is uncertain. This CDR3 region has 15 residues. V dropped 7 bases and J dropped 2 bases, with 12 bases sitting between them. The germline CDR1 and CDR2 sequences are LGHNA and YNFKEQ. This CDR3 is CASTPNEAGANVLTF. The CDR3 DNA reads as TGTGCCAGCACCCCGAATGAGGCTGGGGCCAACGTCCTGACTTTC.

The V call is TRBV2, the J call TRBJ1-5, with D perhaps matching TRBD1 (6 bases). The CDR3 is 15 residues long. The V gene lost 3 bases and the J gene lost 2 bases, with 11 bases spanning the gap. Looked up from germline, CDR1 is SNHLY and CDR2 is FYNNEI. The DNA of the CDR3 is TGTGCCAGCAGTGATGGACAGCTAGGCAATCAGCCCCAGCATTTT. This encodes CASSDGQLGNQPQHF.

The chain employs TRBV28 and TRBJ1-2, with 12 bases identical to TRBD1. Trimming at V came to 5 bases and at J to 5 bases, leaving 3 bases not matched to a gene. Germline CDR1 and CDR2: MDHEN and SYDVKM. The CDR3 has 14 amino acids. CDR3 nucleotides: TGTGCCAGCAGTCGGGACAGGGGGCATTATGGCTACACCTTC. It yields the protein CASSRDRGHYGYTF.

V is TRBV11-2 and J is TRBJ2-5, with 7 nucleotides matching TRBD1. CDR3 length: 16 residues. The ends lost 3 bases at V and 3 bases at J; junction bases unmatched: 10. The germline V gene has CDR1 SGHAT and CDR2 FQNNGV. CDR3 sequence (DNA): TGTGCCAGCAGCTTGAGCGGACAGGCGTTAAAAGAGACCCAGTACTTC. Its protein product is CASSLSGQALKETQYF.

The chain combines TRBV28 with TRBJ1-3; D is perhaps TRBD1 (5 bases). The germline V and J ends were trimmed by 2 bases and 5 bases, with 16 bases remaining between them. CDR3 length: 16 amino acids. Looked up from germline, CDR1 is MDHEN and CDR2 is SYDVKM. The CDR3 is CASSLVQGAGRNTIYF. The CDR3 nucleotides read TGTGCCAGCAGTTTAGTCCAGGGCGCAGGAAGAAACACCATATATTTT. The variable domain in full, with the rest retrieved from reference TRBV28 and TRBJ1-3, is DVKVTQSSRYLVKRTGEKVFLECVQDMDHENMFWYRQDPGLGLRLIYFSYDVKMKEKGDIPEGYSVSREKKERFSLILESASTNQTSMYLCASSLVQGAGRNTIYFGEGSWLTVV.

The chain joins TRBV6-5 to TRBJ1-1; no reliable D call. The CDR3 runs 13 residues. CDR1 and CDR2 (germline): MNHEY, SVGAGI. V was cut by 4 bases and J by 1 base, with 7 bases left in between. The CDR3: CASSWGGNTEAFF. CDR3 DNA sequence: TGTGCCAGCAGTTGGGGAGGGAACACTGAAGCTTTCTTT.

The rearrangement joins TRBV7-9 to TRBJ1-5, with a possible D match to TRBD1 (5 bases). The germline CDR1 and CDR2 sequences are SEHNR and FQNEAQ (reference sequence). CDR3 length equals 15 residues. V lost 3 bases and J 6 bases, leaving 15 bases between the germline ends. CDR3 in DNA: TGTGCCAGCAGCTTGGGGGAGAACGAGCTTCAGCCCCAGCATTTT. Amino acid sequence: CASSLGENELQPQHF.

This clone has a single count. The chain is built from TRBV19 and TRBJ2-2; the D call may be TRBD1 or TRBD2 (6 bases each). V was shortened by 6 bases and J by 9 bases, with 14 bases between the two germline ends. This CDR3 spans 13 amino acids. Germline-derived CDR1 and CDR2 are LNHDA and SQIVND (reference sequence). CDR3 sequence: CASREGGVRELFF. The CDR3 bases are TGTGCCAGTAGGGAGGGGGGAGTCCGGGAGCTGTTTTTT.